This is a list of T cell receptor beta chains from one sample in a study of monozygotic twins with inflammatory bowel disease. TCRdb re-called the 5' RACE reads; one entry per CDR3 protein, DNA not given. The sample table sets out approximately 400,000 distinct CDR3 sequences. Material for sequencing was blood. The origin of the receptors is a human donor with ulcerative colitis or Crohn's disease, or a healthy co-twin of an affected twin (not recorded which). Each CDR3 is given with its conserved first and last residue.

>TRBV4-3|TRBJ2-2
CASSPRGSRGVPGELFF
>TRBV19|TRBJ1-2
CASGGKDGYTF
>TRBV5-1|TRBJ1-1
CASSLVGTGSNTEAFF
>TRBV4-1|TRBJ1-1
CASSQVPGGRAFF
>TRBV6-1|TRBJ2-1
CASSEIGGSQSYNEQFF
>TRBV12-3/TRBV12-4|TRBJ2-7
CASSLDTGGRSSYEQYF
>TRBV5-6|TRBJ1-1
CASSLGQGTTEAFF
>TRBV7-8|TRBJ2-1
CASSLVGRGGVEQFF
>TRBV12-3/TRBV12-4|TRBJ2-1
CASSPRGTDNEQFF
>TRBV6-5|TRBJ1-2
CASRLQGAGGYTF
>TRBV12-3/TRBV12-4|TRBJ2-1
CASSLSSGEQFF
>TRBV21-1|TRBJ2-2
CASSNKRATGNTGELFF
>TRBV14|TRBJ2-5
CASSVGQTQYF
>TRBV4-3|TRBJ2-3
CASSPTLAGQDTQYF
>TRBV7-2|TRBJ2-1
CASSPRSSGRSYNEQFF
>TRBV12-3/TRBV12-4|TRBJ1-1
CASIPGDRGNTEAFF
>TRBV5-1|TRBJ2-3
CASSLDTPQTDTQYF
>TRBV29-1|TRBJ2-7
CSSATGTGGTEQYF
>TRBV24-1|TRBJ2-3
CATRKGQPGDTQYF
>TRBV20-1|TRBJ1-1
CSAPGSPITEAFF
>TRBV7-8|TRBJ2-7
CASSLLGTGQYEQYF
>TRBV10-2|TRBJ1-6
CASSPQPQDSSYNSPLHF
>TRBV25-1|TRBJ1-1
CASSEFFDGEAFF
>TRBV11-2|TRBJ1-1
CASSIQGSTEAFF
>TRBV7-9|TRBJ2-7
CASSFKEGPGEQYF
>TRBV7-3|TRBJ1-1
CASSLLGQSKTEAFF
>TRBV6-2/TRBV6-3|TRBJ2-1
CASSSPLNEQFF
>TRBV14|TRBJ2-2
CASSQEGLTVLFF
>TRBV7-6|TRBJ2-3
CASSPLGQTDTQYF
>TRBV10-3|TRBJ1-3
CAITQGGRNTIYF
>TRBV7-3|TRBJ1-2
CASNDRGYGYTF
>TRBV7-8|TRBJ2-3
CASSFTSVLGTDTQYF
>TRBV20-1|TRBJ2-2
CSAPRLGGNTGELFF
>TRBV7-2|TRBJ1-3
CASSSFNPHSGNTIYF
>TRBV7-2|TRBJ2-7
CASSLVSGYYEQYF